One sample yielded the 22 T cell receptor beta chains listed below, sequenced in a study of T cell responses to AZD1222 COVID-19 vaccine. The table came from immunoSEQ multiplex PCR; TCRdb's copy has only in-frame clones and leaves some out. The profile shows 150,000 to 200,000 clones, roughly nine tenths of them singletons. Sequenced material: peripheral blood, taken 28 days after the second AZD1222 dose. These receptors were collected from an adult who received the AZD1222 COVID-19 vaccine.

This rearrangement joins TRBV25-1 to TRBJ1-2, with 9 bases aligning to TRBD1. Germline V gives CDR1 MGHDK, CDR2 SYGVNS. The trim removed 6 bases at V and 3 bases at J, leaving 8 bases unmatched. The CDR3 extends over 15 amino acids. The CDR3 region has the DNA TGTGCCAGCAGAAGGTCGGGACAGGGCGACTATGGCTACACCTTC. Amino acids: CASRRSGQGDYGYTF.

This sequence joins TRBV6-5 and TRBJ1-6; tentative D call: TRBD1 (5 bases). CDR1 and CDR2 (germline): MNHEY, SVGAGI. V lost 5 bases to trimming and J lost 16 bases, with 21 bases between them. The CDR3 contains 14 residues. CDR3 residues: CASSTLSGAHRLHF. For the CDR3, the DNA is TGTGCCAGCAGTACCCTTAGTGGGGCCCACCGGCTCCACTTT.

The chain has TRBV29-1 and TRBJ1-4; a possible D gene is TRBD1 (5 bases). This CDR3 contains 11 residues. Germline CDR1 is SQVTM and CDR2 is ANQGSEA. The CDR3 DNA sequence: TGCAGTGGGGGATGGAGTGAAAAACTGTTTTTT. This translates into CSGGWSEKLFF.

The chain is built from TRBV5-1 and TRBJ2-2; D might be TRBD1 or TRBD2, each matching 5 bases. In germline, CDR1 is SGHRS, CDR2 YFSETQ. The length of the CDR3 is 18 residues. V shed 0 bases and J shed 2 bases, with 17 bases lying between them. CDR3 sequence: CASSLAGQPYSNTGELFF. CDR3 sequence (DNA): TGCGCCAGCAGCTTGGCGGGGCAGCCCTATTCAAACACCGGGGAGCTGTTTTTT.

This chain connects TRBV3-1 (or the pseudogene TRBV3-2) to TRBJ1-1; 11 nucleotides line up with TRBD1. CDR1 is LGHDT, CDR2 YNNKEL, per germline (reference sequence). The CDR3 sequence is 15 residues long. V lost 1 base, J lost 5 bases, and 3 bases stayed unmatched. In nucleotides, the CDR3 is TGTGCCAGCAGCCAAGCGGACAGGGGGCGAACTGAAGCTTTCTTT. Protein sequence: CASSQADRGRTEAFF.

V gene TRBV24-1 combines with J gene TRBJ2-1; the match to TRBD1 covers 9 bases. The CDR3 extends over 15 amino acids. V shed 4 bases, J shed 4 bases, and the junction held 4 bases outside the gene matches. The germline V gene has CDR1 KGHDR and CDR2 SFDVKD. CDR3 sequence: CATSDDRGGYNEQFF. DNA for the CDR3: TGTGCCACCAGTGACGACAGGGGGGGTTACAATGAGCAGTTCTTC.

This sequence joins TRBV7-3 and TRBJ1-1; D gene uncertain. This CDR3 is built from 13 residues. Germline CDR1 and CDR2: SGHTA and FQGTGA. The V end lost 1 base, the J end lost 5 bases, and 8 bases lay between the germline ends. The DNA for the CDR3 is TGTGCCAGCAGCTTAAAATGGGGAACTGAAGCTTTCTTT. Translation gives CASSLKWGTEAFF.

This clone was detected only once. V gene TRBV29-1 combines with J gene TRBJ1-2; 9 bases are shared with TRBD1. The CDR3 loop spans 17 amino acids. Unmatched junction bases numbered 12, after V lost 0 bases and J lost 4 bases. Germline V lookup: CDR1 SQVTM, CDR2 ANQGSEA. The CDR3 DNA reads as TGCAGCGTTGAAGATCTAGGGGACAGGGAGTTGGGCTATGGCTACACCTTC. The encoded protein is CSVEDLGDRELGYGYTF.

The V gene is TRBV27, the J gene TRBJ2-2; 7 bases agree with TRBD1. With V trimmed by 10 bases and J by 2 bases, 10 bases remained unmatched. This CDR3 spans 15 amino acids. Germline CDR1 reads MNHEY; CDR2 reads SMNVEV (reference sequence). CDR3 sequence (DNA): TGTGCCACCAAACAAGGGGGCACCAACACCGGGGAGCTGTTTTTT. It codes for CATKQGGTNTGELFF.

The sample holds one count of this clone. The V gene is TRBV5-4, the J gene TRBJ1-1; TRBD1 agrees at 7 bases. The CDR3 runs to 15 residues. Per the germline V gene, CDR1 is SGHNT and CDR2 is YYREEE (reference sequence). Germline trimming cut 4 bases from V and 4 bases from J; bases unmatched to any gene: 10. The DNA for the CDR3 is TGTGCCAGCAGCCCGGGGACAGCGGGGGCCACTGAAGCTTTCTTT. Protein product: CASSPGTAGATEAFF.

The V and J genes are TRBV7-9 and TRBJ1-5, with D perhaps matching TRBD1 (5 bases). V lost 4 bases and J lost 5, with 18 bases in between. The CDR3 extends over 16 amino acids. The germline V gene encodes CDR1 SEHNR and CDR2 FQNEAQ (reference sequence). CDR3: CASSSDNSQRDQPQHF. CDR3 DNA sequence: TGTGCCAGCAGCTCGGACAATTCCCAACGGGATCAGCCCCAGCATTTT.

The chain recombines TRBV6-1 with TRBJ2-5; TRBD2 aligns across 7 bases. V trimming: 2 bases; J trimming: 2 bases; junction bases outside the gene matches: 8. The CDR3 loop spans 16 amino acids. Germline-derived CDR1 and CDR2 are MNHNS and SASEGT. The CDR3 DNA is TGTGCCAGCAGTGAACGTCCGGGAGGTCAGCAAGAGACCCAGTACTTC. Encoded protein: CASSERPGGQQETQYF.

V and J are TRBV4-1 and TRBJ1-6, with 8 bases lining up with TRBD1. V lost 0 bases and J lost 5; bases outside the gene matches: 6. This CDR3 comprises 17 residues. Germline assignment: CDR1 MGHRA and CDR2 YSYEKL. This CDR3 reads CASSQDAGGQDNSPLHF. In nucleotides, the CDR3 is TGCGCCAGCAGCCAAGATGCGGGGGGACAGGATAATTCACCCCTCCACTTT.

In DNA, the CDR3 is TGTGCCAGCAGCCAGATTACAGGGTGGGAGACCCAGTACTTC. Its protein is CASSQITGWETQYF. V usage is TRBV7-2 and J usage is TRBJ2-5, with D maybe TRBD1 (6 bases). The length of the CDR3 is 14 residues. From germline, CDR1 is SGHTA and CDR2 FQGNSA. V lost 5 bases to trimming and J lost 5 bases, with 15 bases between them.

The DNA for the CDR3 is TGTGCCAGCAGTGAAGGGACACGACCATACGAGCAGTACTTC. Protein sequence: CASSEGTRPYEQYF. V usage is TRBV6-1 and J usage is TRBJ2-7, with D possibly matching TRBD1 (5 bases). This CDR3 comprises 14 residues. Germline values: CDR1 MNHNS, CDR2 SASEGT. Trimming removed 1 base from V and 4 bases from J, with 11 bases in between.

The V gene is TRBV7-9, the J gene TRBJ1-5; D remains ambiguous. V was cut by 2 bases and J by 7 bases, with 21 bases left in between. Germline V gene sequence: CDR1 SEHNR, CDR2 FQNEAQ (reference sequence). The CDR3 consists of 17 residues. Here the CDR3 reads CASSLTIETSRGQPQHF. The CDR3 DNA follows: TGTGCCAGCAGCTTAACAATCGAGACTTCTCGAGGACAGCCCCAGCATTTT.

The V call is TRBV12-3 or TRBV12-4, the J call TRBJ2-5; a weak D match, TRBD2 (6 bases). The V and J ends lost 3 bases and 7 bases respectively, with 9 bases between them. The CDR3 runs to 12 residues. The CDR3 sequence is CASSLTSRTQYF. In DNA form, the CDR3 reads TGTGCCAGCAGTTTGACTAGTAGGACCCAGTACTTC.

CDR3 region: CASRQGQMNTEAFF. CDR3 coding DNA: TGTGCCAGCAGACAGGGGCAAATGAACACTGAAGCTTTCTTT. The V and J genes are TRBV6-4 and TRBJ1-1, with TRBD1 matching 7 bases. The V gene end was trimmed by 6 bases and the J gene end by 0 bases; junction bases not matched to a gene: 4. The CDR3 contains 14 residues. Germline loops: CDR1 MRHNA, CDR2 SNTAGT.

This rearrangement joins TRBV5-1 to TRBJ1-2; D is possibly TRBD1 (6 bases). V dropped 0 bases and J dropped 4 bases, with 13 bases sitting between them. CDR1 and CDR2 (germline): SGHRS, YFSETQ. CDR3 length: 15 residues. The CDR3 loop reads CASSLDPGTSYGYTF. The CDR3 nucleotides read TGCGCCAGCAGCTTGGACCCAGGGACAAGCTATGGCTACACCTTC.

The chain joins TRBV7-8 to TRBJ2-7; TRBD2 might be the D (6 bases). Between the trimmed V and J ends, which lost 0 bases and 3 bases, there was a span of 12 bases. CDR3 length equals 15 residues. Germline V gives CDR1 SGHVS, CDR2 FQNEAQ. The CDR3 loop reads CASSLATRGSYEQYF. CDR3 DNA sequence: TGTGCCAGCAGCTTAGCGACTAGGGGAAGCTACGAGCAGTACTTC. Combining the CDR3 with reference TRBV7-8 and TRBJ2-7 gives the whole variable domain GAGVSQSPRYKVAKRGQDVALRCDPISGHVSLFWYQQALGQGPEFLTYFQNEAQLDKSGLPSDRFFAERPEGSVSTLKIQRTQQEDSAVYLCASSLATRGSYEQYFGPGTRLTVT.

This chain joins TRBV4-3 and TRBJ2-5; possible D gene TRBD1, 5 bases. The germline V gene has CDR1 LGHNA and CDR2 YSLEER. The V end was cut by 1 base, the J end by 5 bases, with 11 bases between. The CDR3 is 14 amino acids. CDR3 in amino acids: CASSQVYKGETQYF. CDR3 nucleotide sequence: TGCGCCAGCAGCCAAGTTTATAAGGGGGAGACCCAGTACTTC.

The chain combines TRBV7-8 with TRBJ2-5, with D possibly TRBD1 on 6 matching bases. V was pared by 5 bases and J by 1 base, with 14 bases between. Germline V CDR1 and CDR2: SGHVS, FQNEAQ. The length of the CDR3 is 15 residues. CDR3 bases: TGTGCCAGCAGCCCGGGACATACACTCCAAGAGACCCAGTACTTC. Its translation is CASSPGHTLQETQYF.